This T cell receptor beta chain was identified in a study of blood T cell repertoires in COVID-19. Whole-study context: Spain, Italy and the United States supplied samples that represented acute and convalescent COVID-19.

Germline CDR1 is MDHEN and CDR2 is SYDVKM. Trimming cost V 0 bases and J 4 bases, with 7 bases left between them. The CDR3 covers 14 residues. Per the original data handling: Quantification of nucleated cells was approximated via reference gene primer amplification. TCRdb's table, derived via immunoSEQ multiplex PCR, lists solely in-frame clones and lacks some. Clonal size and the V and J genes are those of that table, whereas D and trimming came from the DNA. The repertoire holds roughly 100,000 clones, around 80% seen once, with 15% in the top ten. This rearrangement joins TRBV28 to TRBJ2-1, with D tentatively TRBD2 (6 bases). Sequenced: peripheral blood. The receptor was isolated from a woman older than 75 with acute or convalescent COVID-19. CDR3 residues: CASSLWGGYNEQFF. The CDR3 coding sequence is TGTGCCAGCAGTTTATGGGGGGGATACAATGAGCAGTTCTTC.